This T cell receptor beta chain is drawn from a study of cytomegalovirus exposure and HLA in healthy donors. This CDR3 has 14 amino acids. Losses at the gene ends were 7 bases for V and 4 bases for J; bases not matched to a gene: 7. CDR1 and CDR2 from the germline V gene are MDHEN and SYDVKM. Amplification used 60 Vbeta primers and 13 Jbeta primers. Using immunoSEQ multiplex PCR, the repertoire was profiled, and TCRdb retains in-frame clones only, with some absent. The sample lists around 130,000 clones, 60% to 75% occurring once. The receptor was derived from a woman aged 45-59 years in good health and CMV-seropositive. The J gene is TRBJ1-2, the V gene TRBV28; 9 nucleotides line up with TRBD1. Material for sequencing was PBMCs. This chain's CDR3 is CASTPPDRGYGYTF. Here the CDR3 DNA reads TGTGCCAGCACCCCCCCGGACAGGGGCTATGGCTACACCTTC.